This TCR beta chain was sequenced for a study of glioma-infiltrating T cells after dendritic cell vaccination. Study at large: Treatment, given 2003 to 2012, was autologous tumor lysate-pulsed dendritic cell vaccination. Regarding the study as a whole: Few patients contributed both blood and tumor specimens.

With respect to this clone: Its target is not known.

The germline V gene has CDR1 SGHAT and CDR2 FQDESV (reference sequence). The ends lost 1 base at V and 1 base at J; junction bases unmatched: 2. CDR3 length: 15 amino acids. The time point was: after dendritic cell vaccination, including at tumor progression/relapse. Sequencing was performed with immunoSEQ multiplex PCR; in TCRdb, only in-frame clones are kept and a portion is missing. In the table there are about 87,000 clones, under 85% of which are singletons. This TCR came from a human donor with glioblastoma. This sequence joins TRBV11-1 and TRBJ1-1; 8 positions agree with TRBD1. The starting material was blood, obtained after dendritic cell vaccination. The CDR3 DNA sequence: TGTGCCAGCAGCTTAGACGGGACAGGGAACACTGAAGCTTTCTTT. Translation: CASSLDGTGNTEAFF. The full variable domain, rest sourced from reference TRBV11-1 and TRBJ1-1, is EAEVAQSPRYKITEKSQAVAFWCDPISGHATLYWYRQILGQGPELLVQFQDESVVDDSQLPKDRFSAERLKGVDSTLKIQPAELGDSAMYLCASSLDGTGNTEAFFGQGTRLTVV.